The text below deals with one TCR beta chain. The antigen this receptor binds is unknown. One base away there is no much larger clone; base qualities are not given. This entry belongs to a study of cytotoxic CD8 clonotypes in ibrutinib-treated CLL (dated by TCRdb to about 2021). At the level of the whole study: In this cohort, 15 patients were treatment-naive and more than 9 were relapsed/refractory, while around 18 had unmutated IGHV. Samples at response were collected after a median of 12 months of treatment, with a range of 6 to 36 months. Every remission and progressive disease sample was obtained while ibrutinib was still being received by the patients. An average of roughly 270,000 productive templates and some 99,000 productive rearrangements was obtained per sample. Cryopreserved peripheral blood mononuclear cells were collected before treatment, at response, and at either disease progression or sustained remission. Responses were partial in around 25 patients and complete in 2; after median around 68 months follow-up, some 15 stayed in remission and approximately twelve progressed. Longitudinal samples were obtainable from about 30% of the roughly 90 participants in the trial. The investigation overall reported the following: Sampling times were not matched between sustained-remission and progressing patients, and lymph node repertoires were not studied. At baseline, clonality was higher than in age-matched healthy donors and showed a strong correlation with circulating CD8+ T-cell counts. At ibrutinib response clonality went up, during sustained remission it held steady, and at progression it dropped back toward baseline. Public clonotypes were rare and either shrank or stayed stable during treatment, and the rise in clonality at ibrutinib response reflected expansion of private clonotypes.

The goal of deep resolution MiSeq sequencing was a depth between 1 in 1 million and 1 in 200,000 T cells, and coverage averaged 10x per clonotype. The immunoSEQ hsTCRB Kit was used to generate TCR beta libraries. As for the original processing: Data were analyzed with ImmunoSEQ Data Assistant and ImmunoSEQ Analyzer, with V, D and J genes assigned per IMGT definitions. Clonality, with values ranging from 0 to 1, was calculated as one minus the normalized Shannon entropy of productive rearrangement frequencies. Only overrepresented clonotypes making up at least 0.05% of each patient's repertoire were included in the public clonotype analysis. About a dozen age-matched healthy donor repertoires from immuneACCESS served as clonality controls. The immuneACCESS repertoire file appears here via TCRdb, limited to in-frame rearrangements. These files lack a portion of the clones; in checked studies, under half of the deficit traces to unresolved V genes, and the cause of the others is not known. V, J and clone size are those of that table, while D and trimming were read from the DNA. Within this sample are about 130,000 clones, with 80% to 85% of them counted one time only. Jointly, the top ten make up 3% to 4% of the sample.

The time point label, read with the paper, signifies: around 25 months on ibrutinib. Roughly 2 micrograms of genomic DNA were extracted from cryopreserved PBMCs for TCR beta library preparation. Longitudinal blood samples from CLL patients on ibrutinib monotherapy underwent high-throughput TCR beta sequencing. The patients were enrolled in a single-center, open-label phase 2 trial of ibrutinib monotherapy. The CDR3 numbers 12 residues from cysteine through phenylalanine. The kept DNA is CDR3 alone, 36 bases in frame from the first base. Relative to germline, V is 8 bases shorter and J is 4 bases shorter, with 11 bases between their ends. Based on the germline V gene, the CDR1 and CDR2 sequences are MDHEN and SYDVKM.

The chain employs TRBV28 and TRBJ1-2, with the D gene call left open. This material consisted of PBMCs, taken after 24 months of ibrutinib treatment. This receptor was taken from a human donor with chronic lymphocytic leukemia. The DNA sequence is as follows: TGTGCCAGCCATACAGTCGCCTATGGCTACACCTTC. Its amino acids are CASHTVAYGYTF.